This T cell receptor (beta chain) was retrieved from a study of cytomegalovirus exposure and HLA in healthy donors. General study points: Researchers catalogued approximately 160 TCR beta chains as cytomegalovirus-associated. When a later analysis was performed, an Asian-associated ancestry cluster reportedly had fewer N-insertions than the roughly 700-donor mean.

Of note for this clone: Its antigen is not identified.

The J segment lost 0 bases and the V segment lost 1 base, leaving 3 bases of the junction unmatched. The CDR3 contains 17 residues. Germline-derived CDR1 and CDR2 are LGHNA and YNFKEQ. In the PCR, 60 Vbeta and 13 Jbeta primers were used. Only in-frame clones appear in the TCRdb table, and some are missing; sequencing was by immunoSEQ multiplex PCR. The data contain 150,000 to 200,000 clones, around 83% of them singletons. The specimen sequenced was PBMCs. The receptor's source is a man between 50 and 59 years old in good health and CMV-seropositive. V and J are TRBV4-2 and TRBJ2-4; 10 nucleotides align to TRBD1. CDR3 coding DNA: TGTGCCAGCAGCCAAGGAGGACAGGGGGTAGCCAAAAACATTCAGTACTTC. This translates into CASSQGGQGVAKNIQYF.